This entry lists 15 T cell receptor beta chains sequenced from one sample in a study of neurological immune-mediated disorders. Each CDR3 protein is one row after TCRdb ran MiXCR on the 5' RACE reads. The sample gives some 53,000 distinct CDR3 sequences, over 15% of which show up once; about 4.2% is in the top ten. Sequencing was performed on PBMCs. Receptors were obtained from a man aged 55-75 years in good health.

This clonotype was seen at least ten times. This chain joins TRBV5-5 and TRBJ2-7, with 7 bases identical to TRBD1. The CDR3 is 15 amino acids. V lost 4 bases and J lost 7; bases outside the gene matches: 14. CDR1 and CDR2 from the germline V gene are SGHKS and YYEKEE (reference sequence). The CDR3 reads CASSPTGTEGLEQYF. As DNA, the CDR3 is TGTGCCAGCAGCCCTACCGGGACAGAGGGTTTGGAGCAGTACTTC.

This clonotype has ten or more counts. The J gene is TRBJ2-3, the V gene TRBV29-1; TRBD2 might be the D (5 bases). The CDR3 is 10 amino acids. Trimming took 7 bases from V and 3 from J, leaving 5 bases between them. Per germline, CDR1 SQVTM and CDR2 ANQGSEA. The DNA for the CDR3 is TGCAGCGGGAGGACAGATACGCAGTATTTT. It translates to CSGRTDTQYF.

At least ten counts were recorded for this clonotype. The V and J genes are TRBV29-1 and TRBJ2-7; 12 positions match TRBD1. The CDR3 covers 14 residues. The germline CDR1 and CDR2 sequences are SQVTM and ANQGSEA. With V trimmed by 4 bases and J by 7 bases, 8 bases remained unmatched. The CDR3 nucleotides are TGCAGCGTTGCGGGGGGACAGGGGGCCGGAGAGCAGTACTTC. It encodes CSVAGGQGAGEQYF.

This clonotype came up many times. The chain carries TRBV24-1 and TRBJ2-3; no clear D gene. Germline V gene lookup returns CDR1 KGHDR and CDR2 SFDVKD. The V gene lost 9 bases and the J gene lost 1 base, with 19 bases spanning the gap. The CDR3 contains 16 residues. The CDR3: CATHIPVGVGTDTQYF. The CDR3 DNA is TGTGCCACCCACATTCCGGTGGGCGTGGGCACAGATACGCAGTATTTT.

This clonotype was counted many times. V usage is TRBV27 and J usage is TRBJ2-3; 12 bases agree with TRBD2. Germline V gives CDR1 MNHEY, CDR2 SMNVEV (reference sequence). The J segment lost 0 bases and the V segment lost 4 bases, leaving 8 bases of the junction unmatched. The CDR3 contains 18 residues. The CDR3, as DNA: TGTGCCAGCAGTTGGGGGACTAGCGGGCCCCCTAGCACAGATACGCAGTATTTT. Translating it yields CASSWGTSGPPSTDTQYF.

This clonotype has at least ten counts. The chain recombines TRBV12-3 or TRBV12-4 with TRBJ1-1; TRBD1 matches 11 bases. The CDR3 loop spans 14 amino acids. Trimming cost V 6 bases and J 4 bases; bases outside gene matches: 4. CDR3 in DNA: TGTGCCAGCAGAACGGGACAGGGGGGCACTGAAGCTTTCTTT. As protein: CASRTGQGGTEAFF.

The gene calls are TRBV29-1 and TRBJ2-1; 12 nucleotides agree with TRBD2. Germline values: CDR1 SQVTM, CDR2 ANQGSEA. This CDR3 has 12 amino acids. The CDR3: CIGGTSGNEQFF. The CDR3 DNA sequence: TGCATCGGTGGGACTAGCGGGAATGAGCAGTTCTTC.

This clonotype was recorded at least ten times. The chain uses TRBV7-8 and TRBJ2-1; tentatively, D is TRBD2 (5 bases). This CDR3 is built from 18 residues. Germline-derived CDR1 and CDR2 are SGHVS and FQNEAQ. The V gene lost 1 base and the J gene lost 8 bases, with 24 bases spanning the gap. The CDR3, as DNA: TGTGCCAGCAGCTTAGTTGGGTCTATTCGGGGAGCGACCGATGAGCAGTTCTTC. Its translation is CASSLVGSIRGATDEQFF.

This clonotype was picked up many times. The CDR3 protein is CVQEPPHCAGVGEQYF. CDR3 in DNA: TGTGTCCAAGAACCCCCCCACTGCGCGGGCGTCGGAGAGCAGTACTTC. This chain links TRBV28 with TRBJ2-7; possible D gene TRBD2, 5 bases. Germline assignment: CDR1 MDHEN and CDR2 SYDVKM. The CDR3 has 16 residues.

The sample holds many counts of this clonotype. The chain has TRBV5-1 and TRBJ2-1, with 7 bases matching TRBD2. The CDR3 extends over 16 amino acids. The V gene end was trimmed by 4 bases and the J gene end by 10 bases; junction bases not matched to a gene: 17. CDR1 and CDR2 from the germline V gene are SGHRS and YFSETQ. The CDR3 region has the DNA TGCGCCAGCAGCGTGGGACGGTCTAGCGGAACCGGCGAGCAGTTCTTC. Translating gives CASSVGRSSGTGEQFF.

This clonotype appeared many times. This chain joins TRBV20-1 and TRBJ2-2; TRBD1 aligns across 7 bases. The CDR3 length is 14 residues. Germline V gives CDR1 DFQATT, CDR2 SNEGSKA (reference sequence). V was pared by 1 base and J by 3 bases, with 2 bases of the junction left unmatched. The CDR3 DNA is TGCAGTGCTAGAGGAGGGGGCGACACCGGGGAGCTGTTTTTT. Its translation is CSARGGGDTGELFF.

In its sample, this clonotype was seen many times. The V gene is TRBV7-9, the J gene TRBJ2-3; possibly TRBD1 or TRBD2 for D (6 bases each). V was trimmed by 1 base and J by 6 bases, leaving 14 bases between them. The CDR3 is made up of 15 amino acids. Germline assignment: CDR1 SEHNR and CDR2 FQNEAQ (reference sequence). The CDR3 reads CASSLGRGPSDTQYF. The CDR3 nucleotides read TGTGCCAGCAGCTTAGGTCGGGGGCCAAGTGATACGCAGTATTTT.

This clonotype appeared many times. The CDR3 sequence: CSAPIAGGPTGETQYF. CDR3 bases: TGCAGTGCCCCGATAGCGGGAGGGCCCACGGGTGAGACCCAGTACTTC. The V gene is TRBV20-1, the J gene TRBJ2-5, with 11 bases lining up with TRBD2. CDR3 length: 16 amino acids. In germline, CDR1 is DFQATT, CDR2 SNEGSKA (reference sequence). V shed 6 bases and J 5 bases; nucleotides not matched to a gene: 14.

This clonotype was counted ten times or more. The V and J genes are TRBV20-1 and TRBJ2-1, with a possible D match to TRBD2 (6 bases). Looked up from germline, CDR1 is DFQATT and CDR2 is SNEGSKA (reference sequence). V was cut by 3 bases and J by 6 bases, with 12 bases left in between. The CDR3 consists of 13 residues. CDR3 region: CSASQDYSNEQFF. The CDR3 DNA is TGCAGTGCTAGTCAGGACTACAGCAATGAGCAGTTCTTC.

The chain's CDR3 is CASSFDQRPPQHF. The CDR3 DNA reads as TGTGCCAGCAGTTTTGATCAACGCCCGCCCCAGCATTTT. V gene TRBV12-3 or TRBV12-4 combines with J gene TRBJ1-5; unclear D gene. The CDR3 consists of 13 residues. Trimming shortened V by 3 bases and J by 9 bases, and 12 bases separated the two germline ends.